This record covers a single T cell receptor beta chain. Its antigen is unidentified. Germline V gene data show CDR1 as SGHTA and CDR2 as FQGNSA. Trimming pared 5 bases from V and 7 bases from J, leaving 11 bases between. CDR3 size: 13 residues. These data are taken from a study of cytomegalovirus exposure and HLA in healthy donors. Broader study findings: Testing in vitro showed a few CMV-associated chains specific for CMV antigens. What a later analysis showed was that several of the most significant clusters appeared linked to common viral pathogens.

The PCR contained 60 Vbeta and 13 Jbeta primers. TCRdb's table, derived via immunoSEQ multiplex PCR, lists solely in-frame clones and lacks some. The data hold 70,000 to 100,000 clones, with 70% to 90% observed a single time. The sample was PBMCs. This clonotype originated in a man in his late teens or twenties in good health and CMV-seronegative. J is TRBJ2-2 and V is TRBV7-2, with D uncertain. CDR3 sequence reads: CASSPRRGGELFF. CDR3 coding DNA: TGTGCCAGCAGCCCCCGGCGCGGCGGGGAGCTGTTTTTT.